A single TCR beta chain is shown here with its context. These data are taken from a study of shared clonotypes between healthy human individuals. Genomic DNA per cell subset filled all wells of several immunoSEQ plates. Sequencing of unsorted PBMC DNA was carried out using ten immunoSEQ deep assay plates. The assay was immunoSEQ multiplex PCR, and TCRdb's table has in-frame clones only and misses some. The repertoire includes 450,000 to 500,000 clones, roughly 85% of them detected once, and about 12% sits in the top ten. Per the germline V gene, CDR1 is SGDLS and CDR2 is YYNGEE. Germline trimming cut 7 bases from V and 10 bases from J; bases unmatched to any gene: 12. CDR3 length: 16 residues. Each unsorted sample relied on about 90 million PBMCs as its source of genomic DNA.

The TCR comes from a woman between 35 and 50 years old in good health. Some clones in this sample may be carry-over from other donors' samples. The sample was PBMCs. The gene calls are TRBV9 and TRBJ2-1; 15 bases fit TRBD2. The CDR3 reads CASRPGLAGGRGEQFF. The DNA of the CDR3 is TGTGCCAGCCGACCTGGACTAGCGGGAGGGCGGGGGGAGCAGTTCTTC.